The T cell receptor (beta chain) described here comes from a study of shared T cell receptors in the human thymus (dated by TCRdb to the early 2020s). About the investigation overall: The study examined how the human thymus generates shared, self-reactive T-cell receptor alpha chains.

Receptor libraries were prepared by the immunoSEQ multiplex PCR assay. TCRdb took this table from immuneACCESS and kept in-frame rearrangements with V and J called. Such tables lack part of the clones; where checked against another copy, unresolved V genes explain under half of the gap, and the rest is unexplained. The table for this sample lists 500,000 to 750,000 clones; over 75% of them were counted only once. The ten largest clones add up to around 0.0099% of the sample. A word on this clone: Its antigen is unknown. Base qualities are not provided; no much larger clone lies one nucleotide away.

According to the germline V gene (reference sequence), CDR1 reads SEHNR and CDR2 reads FQNEAQ. Trimming removed 7 bases from V and 8 bases from J; the gene matches leave 22 bases unexplained. The cysteine opens and the phenylalanine closes a CDR3 of 18 amino acids. Kept here is only the CDR3 DNA, which spans 54 bases and is read in frame from base 1. The same data also contributed to another study, on human thymus T cells. The second investigation adds: Donors were immunologically healthy infants undergoing open corrective cardiac surgery for congenital heart defects in Finland. Thymus tissue was collected as surgical resects that were removed during corrective cardiac surgery. V and J gene segment usage appeared biased in both thymic and peripheral blood repertoires. Highly overlapping thymic TCR repertoires among unrelated individuals were reported in the related research. The study used eight infant thymus samples plus four related peripheral blood samples to characterize TCR alpha and beta repertoires. Donor ages ranged from about 7 to 244 days, and the cohort comprised six or seven male and a couple of female infants. Thymocytes were released mechanically from tissue and stored at -70 °C as pellets of about 9.5-32 million cells. Genomic DNA was extracted from frozen cell pellets with a QIAsymphony instrument. The immunoSEQ multiplex PCR assay was used to amplify the TCRB and TCRAD loci from a standardized amount of quality-controlled genomic DNA. The amplicons spanned the V(D)J region and were long enough to cover the CDR3 and allow V and J genes to be identified. Through the commercial immunoSEQ service, the amplicons were sequenced on an Illumina platform. Primer bias and sequencing errors were corrected using previously described methods, and TCRAD and TCRB definitions followed the IMGT database. Repertoires were analysed with immunoSEQ Analyzer 3.0 and VDJTools, covering basic statistics, V/J segment usage, diversity estimates, rarefaction and pairwise overlap. Diversity was estimated using the Chao1, ChaoE, Efron-Thisted, Shannon and inverse Simpson indices, and was also estimated on datasets down-sampled to the size of the smallest sample. Repertoire overlap used strict matching of CDR3 nucleotide sequence, V gene and J gene, with Jaccard-based multidimensional scaling clustering. On average, thymus samples yielded 650,000 to 1,000,000 unique TCRB clonotypes, whereas blood samples yielded around 84,000.

Sequenced input: thymocytes. The chain joins TRBV7-9 to TRBJ1-3; a stretch of 8 junction bases matches TRBD1. This receptor was taken from a boy in the first two years of life with a congenital heart defect. Donor details come from another sample of the same person, matched by shared clones. The CDR3 corresponds to CASTLRGIEDRDLDTIYF. The DNA reads TGTGCCAGCACTCTTAGAGGGATCGAGGACAGGGACTTGGACACCATATATTTT.